The text below deals with one T cell receptor beta chain. The antigen remains undetermined. The V and J ends lost 7 bases and 9 bases, in that order; junction bases with no gene match: 9. This CDR3 comprises 14 residues. Per the germline V gene, CDR1 is SGHTA and CDR2 is FQGNSA. Indicated time point: patch test 3, about 24 weeks after DPC sensitization. Treatment described: therapeutic diphenylcyclopropenone sensitization with weekly scalp DPC. Each CDR3 protein is one row after TCRdb ran MiXCR on the RACE reads. The sample has 180,000 or so distinct CDR3 sequences, about 25% seen once. This sample is drawn from a study of human T cells and chemical hapten exposure. Study summary: Small differences in pooled library volume mainly drove the variation in TCR yields per sample. Study-wide results and limits: Every donor had alopecia, and their immune response may therefore differ from healthy people's. TCRs whose frequency exceeded 1 in 1000 remained the same following DPC sensitization.

This receptor was identified in a woman aged 40 to 49 with alopecia areata. Some clones in this sample may be carry-over from other donors' samples. V gene TRBV7-2 combines with J gene TRBJ2-1, with 10 bases that match TRBD2. This specimen consisted of whole blood, obtained in connection with sensitization to the hapten diphenylcyclopropenone (DPC). CDR3 protein: CASTQTSGLSEQFF. The CDR3 coding sequence is TGTGCCAGCACCCAGACTAGCGGGTTGTCTGAGCAGTTCTTC. The full variable domain, its missing parts supplied by reference TRBV7-2 and TRBJ2-1, is GAGVSQSPSNKVTEKGKDVELRCDPISGHTALYWYRQSLGQGLEFLIYFQGNSAPDKSGLPSDRFSAERTGGSVSTLTIQRTQQEDSAVYLCASTQTSGLSEQFFGPGTRLTVL.